The rows below give T cell receptor beta chains drawn from one sample of a study of CD4 T cells in relation to SARS-CoV-2 and coronaviruses. The method was immunoSEQ multiplex PCR; TCRdb's version includes in-frame clones alone and lacks a portion of them. The sample includes about 36,000 clones, under 85% of them seen just once. Their antigens are not known. The sequenced sample consisted of memory CD4+ T cells from PBMCs, cultured in vitro. Source of these receptors: an adult with COVID-19. Each CDR3 is given with its conserved first and last residue. The D gene is left open where the match is weak. The size entry is marked missing in some rows and otherwise reads once, few, many or a size class.

TRBV6-5	TRBJ1-6	NA	NA	CASSYRDGNSPLHF	TGTGCCAGCAGTTATCGGGACGGTAATTCACCCCTCCACTTT
TRBV11-2	TRBJ2-7	NA	NA	CASSLDGWQQYF	TGTGCCAGCAGCTTAGACGGGTGGCAACAGTACTTC
TRBV21-1	TRBJ2-3	NA	NA	CAREDGLASGRARRTDTQYF	TGTGCCAGAGAAGACGGCTTGGCTAGCGGGAGGGCGCGGCGCACAGATACGCAGTATTTT
TRBV7-2	TRBJ2-7	TRBD1	few	CASSPSRDRDEQYF	TGTGCCAGCAGCCCCTCCCGGGACAGGGACGAGCAGTACTTC
TRBV4-2	TRBJ2-3	NA	NA	CASSQDLGGPTDTQYF	TGTGCCAGCAGCCAAGATCTCGGGGGGCCCACAGATACGCAGTATTTT
TRBV5-1	TRBJ2-7	NA	few	CASSLQGQEQYF	TGCGCCAGCAGCTTGCAAGGTCAAGAGCAGTACTTC
TRBV13	TRBJ2-7	NA	NA	CASSQSPGLSVSYEQYF	TGTGCCAGCAGCCAATCGCCGGGACTTTCTGTCTCCTACGAGCAGTACTTC
TRBV19	TRBJ2-7	TRBD1	NA	CASSITTGGTYEQYF	TGTGCCAGTAGTATCACGACAGGGGGGACCTACGAGCAGTACTTC
TRBV3-1/TRBV3-2	TRBJ2-1	NA	NA	CASSQDLYNEQFF	TGTGCCAGCAGCCAAGACCTATACAATGAGCAGTTCTTC
TRBV2	TRBJ2-1	NA	once	CASTGTPYNEQFF	TGTGCCAGCACGGGGACTCCCTACAATGAGCAGTTCTTC
TRBV20-1	TRBJ2-2	NA	NA	CSASFGKVTGELFF	TGCAGTGCTAGTTTCGGGAAGGTGACCGGGGAGCTGTTTTTT
TRBV4-1	TRBJ2-1	TRBD2	few	CASSQGRLAGAKGDEQFF	TGCGCCAGCAGCCAAGGGCGGCTAGCGGGAGCTAAAGGGGATGAGCAGTTCTTC
TRBV28	TRBJ2-3	NA	NA	CASSFSTDTQYF	TGTGCCAGCAGCTTTAGCACAGATACGCAGTATTTT
TRBV7-9	TRBJ2-1	TRBD1	NA	CASRTDPGQGRGEQFF	TGTGCCAGCAGAACGGATCCGGGACAGGGGCGGGGTGAGCAGTTCTTC
TRBV28	TRBJ1-3	NA	NA	CASSQLGLSGNTIYF	TGTGCCAGCAGCCAACTAGGGCTCTCTGGAAACACCATATATTTT
TRBV7-9	TRBJ1-5	NA	NA	CASSLGGGQPQHF	TGTGCCAGCAGCTTAGGGGGGGGTCAGCCCCAGCATTTT
TRBV5-1	TRBJ2-1	TRBD2	NA	CASSSSPASGLYNEQFF	TGCGCCAGCAGCTCAAGTCCGGCTAGCGGGCTCTACAATGAGCAGTTCTTC
TRBV3-1/TRBV3-2	TRBJ2-3	NA	NA	CASRDRGTDTQYF	TGTGCCAGCAGGGACCGGGGCACAGATACGCAGTATTTT
TRBV5-1	TRBJ2-2	NA	NA	CASSLGGNSAGELFF	TGCGCCAGCAGCTTGGGCGGGAATTCAGCCGGGGAGCTGTTTTTT
TRBV15	TRBJ1-1	NA	NA	CATRQGIMNTEAFF	TGTGCCACCAGACAGGGAATAATGAACACTGAAGCTTTCTTT
TRBV19	TRBJ2-7	NA	NA	CASRRSGREPTYEQYF	TGTGCCAGTAGACGTTCGGGGCGGGAACCTACCTACGAGCAGTACTTC
TRBV6-4	TRBJ2-1	TRBD2	NA	CASSDSGGRASNEQFF	TGTGCCAGCAGTGACTCGGGCGGGAGGGCCTCTAATGAGCAGTTCTTC
TRBV4-1	TRBJ1-2	NA	NA	CASSQAPDQSAYGYTF	TGCGCCAGCAGCCAAGCTCCAGATCAAAGTGCCTATGGCTACACCTTC
TRBV3-1/TRBV3-2	TRBJ2-7	NA	NA	CASSQVRGNEQYF	TGTGCCAGCAGCCAAGTTAGAGGAAACGAGCAGTACTTC
TRBV6-1	TRBJ2-1	TRBD2	once	CASSELAGVINEQFF	TGTGCCAGCAGTGAATTAGCGGGAGTAATCAATGAGCAGTTCTTC
TRBV27	TRBJ2-1	TRBD2	NA	CASSSLAGGPVPFF	TGTGCCAGCAGTTCGCTAGCGGGAGGGCCTGTCCCGTTCTTC
TRBV3-1/TRBV3-2	TRBJ2-1	NA	NA	CASSPEGYRYNEQFF	TGTGCCAGCAGCCCCGAGGGCTACCGCTACAATGAGCAGTTCTTC
TRBV4-3	TRBJ2-1	TRBD2	NA	CASSQDGLSGLAGGTYNEQFF	TGCGCCAGCAGCCAAGATGGTCTCTCGGGACTAGCGGGAGGAACCTACAATGAGCAGTTCTTC
TRBV28	TRBJ1-2	TRBD1	NA	CASSQGAGGKGYTF	TGTGCCAGCTCTCAGGGGGCTGGAGGGAAAGGCTACACCTTC
TRBV7-9	TRBJ1-6	NA	NA	CASSLAHSPLHF	TGTGCCAGCAGCTTAGCGCATTCACCCCTCCACTTT
TRBV6-5	TRBJ1-2	NA	NA	CASSRGPDYGYTF	TGTGCCAGCAGTCGCGGCCCAGACTATGGCTACACCTTC
TRBV11-2	TRBJ2-5	TRBD2	NA	CASSLGGGIQETQYF	TGTGCCAGCAGCTTAGGGGGGGGAATCCAAGAGACCCAGTACTTC
TRBV5-1	TRBJ2-3	TRBD2	NA	CASSWGLAGRTDTQYF	TGCGCCAGCAGCTGGGGACTAGCGGGCCGCACAGATACGCAGTATTTT
TRBV7-9	TRBJ2-2	NA	NA	CASRGQDTGELFF	TGTGCCAGCAGGGGCCAGGACACCGGGGAGCTGTTTTTT
TRBV28	TRBJ1-2	NA	NA	CASSQGGGYLGYTF	TGTGCCAGCAGCCAAGGAGGGGGGTATTTAGGCTACACCTTC
TRBV5-1	TRBJ1-2	TRBD1	NA	CASSLWTGDNYGYTF	TGCGCCAGCAGCCTGTGGACAGGGGATAACTATGGCTACACCTTC
TRBV7-2	TRBJ2-7	NA	NA	CASSPGMMAPPYEQYF	TGTGCCAGCAGCCCGGGAATGATGGCCCCCCCCTACGAGCAGTACTTC
TRBV12-3/TRBV12-4	TRBJ1-1	NA	NA	CASSSGRYTEAFF	TGTGCCAGCAGTTCGGGCCGATACACTGAAGCTTTCTTT
TRBV7-8	TRBJ2-1	NA	NA	CASTPGRVVLGNEQFF	TGTGCCAGCACCCCCGGCCGGGTTGTATTGGGCAATGAGCAGTTCTTC
TRBV7-2	TRBJ1-2	NA	NA	CASSSLVGPGYTF	TGTGCCAGCAGCTCCCTTGTGGGTCCTGGCTACACCTTC
TRBV30	TRBJ1-4	NA	NA	CASREKFGANEKLFF	TGTGCCTCCCGAGAAAAGTTTGGGGCTAATGAAAAACTGTTTTTT
TRBV2	TRBJ1-5	NA	NA	CASSDGQNQPQHF	TGTGCCAGCAGTGATGGGCAAAATCAGCCCCAGCATTTT
TRBV5-4	TRBJ2-3	TRBD1	NA	CASSFRQGRTDTQYF	TGTGCCAGCAGCTTCCGACAGGGACGCACAGATACGCAGTATTTT
TRBV5-5	TRBJ2-1	NA	NA	CASVRENEQFF	TGTGCCAGCGTAAGGGAAAATGAGCAGTTCTTC
TRBV6-5	TRBJ2-1	TRBD2	NA	CASSPGLAGRNEQFF	TGTGCCAGCAGCCCGGGACTAGCGGGGAGGAATGAGCAGTTCTTC
TRBV2	TRBJ2-3	TRBD2	NA	CASSPGLAGGGDTQYF	TGTGCCAGCAGCCCGGGACTAGCGGGAGGAGGGGATACGCAGTATTTT
TRBV9	TRBJ2-5	TRBD2	NA	CASSVGRPGREVGETQYF	TGTGCCAGCAGCGTAGGACGACCGGGGCGGGAGGTCGGAGAGACCCAGTACTTC
TRBV4-2	TRBJ1-2	NA	NA	CASSQKRSREGTF	TGTGCCAGCAGCCAGAAAAGATCCCGAGAGGGGACCTTC
TRBV2	TRBJ2-7	NA	NA	CASSGSRYEQYF	TGTGCCAGCAGTGGCTCCCGGTACGAGCAGTACTTC
TRBV29-1	TRBJ2-4	NA	NA	CSVVGTNIQYF	TGCAGCGTCGTAGGGACGAACATTCAGTACTTC
TRBV5-6	TRBJ2-7	TRBD1	NA	CASSSFRDRGQEQYF	TGTGCCAGCAGCTCTTTCCGGGACAGGGGGCAAGAGCAGTACTTC
TRBV10-3	TRBJ1-1	TRBD1	NA	CAISESRGQHEAFF	TGTGCCATCAGTGAGTCTAGGGGACAGCATGAAGCTTTCTTT
TRBV3-1/TRBV3-2	TRBJ2-1	NA	once	CASSQVSSEQFF	TGTGCCAGCAGCCAAGTCTCCTCGGAGCAGTTCTTC
TRBV5-6	TRBJ2-1	NA	few	CASSSRAGYNEQFF	TGTGCCAGCAGCTCGCGTGCAGGGTACAATGAGCAGTTCTTC
TRBV5-1	TRBJ2-2	TRBD2	NA	CASSFEAGAGGPGELFF	TGCGCCAGCAGCTTCGAAGCGGGAGCTGGGGGCCCCGGGGAGCTGTTTTTT
TRBV7-3	TRBJ2-1	NA	NA	CASSPWGERNYNEQFF	TGTGCCAGCAGCCCGTGGGGGGAAAGGAACTACAATGAGCAGTTCTTC
TRBV11-2	TRBJ2-2	TRBD2	NA	CASSLQAGTGELFF	TGTGCCAGCAGCTTACAAGCGGGAACCGGGGAGCTGTTTTTT
TRBV28	TRBJ1-6	NA	NA	CASSLVSGTYNSPLHF	TGTGCCAGCAGTTTAGTTTCAGGGACCTATAATTCACCCCTCCACTTT
TRBV5-1	TRBJ2-2	NA	NA	CASSSDGGTGELFF	TGCGCCAGCAGCTCGGACGGAGGCACCGGGGAGCTGTTTTTT